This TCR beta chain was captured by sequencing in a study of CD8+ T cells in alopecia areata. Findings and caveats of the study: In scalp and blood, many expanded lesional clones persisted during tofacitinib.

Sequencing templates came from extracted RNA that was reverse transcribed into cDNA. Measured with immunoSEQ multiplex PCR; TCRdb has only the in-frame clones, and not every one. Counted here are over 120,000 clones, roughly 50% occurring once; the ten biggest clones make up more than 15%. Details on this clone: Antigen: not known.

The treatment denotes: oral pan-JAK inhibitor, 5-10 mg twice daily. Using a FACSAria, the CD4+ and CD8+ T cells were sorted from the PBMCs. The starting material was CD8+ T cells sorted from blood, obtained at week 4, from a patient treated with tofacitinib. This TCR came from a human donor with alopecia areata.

CDR3 DNA sequence: TGTGCCATCAGTGAGTCTGGGGACAGGGTTTACAATGAGCAGTTCTTC. Translated, it gives CAISESGDRVYNEQFF. The chain carries TRBV10-3 and TRBJ2-1, with TRBD1 identical over 9 bases. Germline V gene data show CDR1 as ENHRY and CDR2 as SYGVKD. The CDR3 consists of 16 residues. V lost 0 bases, J lost 4 bases, and 4 bases stayed unmatched.